The subject of this entry is one T cell receptor beta chain. Its target is not known. This CDR3 has 15 amino acids. The V and J ends lost 7 bases and 6 bases respectively, with 20 bases between them. Germline V gene data show CDR1 as SGHTA and CDR2 as FQGNSA. The sample originates from a study of T cell repertoires in cytomegalovirus infection. TCRdb independently ran MiXCR on the reads; one entry per CDR3 protein. The repertoire holds 800,000 to 950,000 distinct CDR3 sequences, with about 30% as singletons. The TCR comes from a human donor in good health (CMV status not recorded). Some clones in this sample may be carry-over from other donors' samples. Sample: cultured CD8+ T cells from PBMCs, taken from culture after CMV antigen stimulation. The V and J genes are TRBV7-2 and TRBJ2-3; the D call may be TRBD1 or TRBD2 (6 bases each). Here the CDR3 DNA reads TGTGCCAGCAACACCTGGGGGGCCCCCCCCGATACGCAGTATTTT. Its protein is CASNTWGAPPDTQYF.